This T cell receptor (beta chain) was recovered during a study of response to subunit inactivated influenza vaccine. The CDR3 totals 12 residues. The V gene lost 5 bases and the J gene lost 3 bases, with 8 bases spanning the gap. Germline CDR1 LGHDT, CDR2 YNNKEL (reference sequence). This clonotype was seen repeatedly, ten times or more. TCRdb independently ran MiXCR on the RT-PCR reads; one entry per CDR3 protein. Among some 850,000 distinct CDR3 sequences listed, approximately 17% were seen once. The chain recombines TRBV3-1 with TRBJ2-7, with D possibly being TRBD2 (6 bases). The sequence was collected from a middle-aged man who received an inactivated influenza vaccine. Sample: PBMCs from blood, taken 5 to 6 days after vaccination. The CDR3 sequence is CASSEGLYEQYF. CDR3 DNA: TGTGCCAGCAGCGAGGGACTCTACGAGCAGTACTTC.